The 29 T cell receptor beta chains below all came from one sample that was sequenced in a study of identical twins. In TCRdb, the 5' RACE reads were re-called with MiXCR into one record per CDR3 protein. The table lists 350,000 or so distinct CDR3 sequences, roughly 9% of them singletons. Sample: naive T cells sorted from blood. These receptors were taken from a woman between 50 and 59 years old in good health.

This clonotype was picked up a small number of times. This chain joins TRBV20-1 and TRBJ2-1; 15 positions match TRBD2. After removal of 5 bases from V and 1 base from J, the junction contained 6 bases not matched to a gene. From germline, CDR1 is DFQATT and CDR2 SNEGSKA (reference sequence). CDR3 length equals 17 residues. In DNA, the CDR3 is TGCAGTGCTGTCCTGGGACTAGCGGGAGGTTCCTACAATGAGCAGTTCTTC. It is translated as CSAVLGLAGGSYNEQFF.

This clonotype was observed at least ten times. The chain has TRBV9 and TRBJ1-1; 9 positions agree with TRBD1. CDR3 length: 16 amino acids. The germline gives CDR1 SGDLS, CDR2 YYNGEE. J was trimmed by 3 bases and V by 0 bases; bases with no gene match: 6. The CDR3 nucleotides are TGTGCCAGCAGCGTAGCTCAGGACAGGGGATACACTGAAGCTTTCTTT. Protein product: CASSVAQDRGYTEAFF.

At least ten counts were recorded for this clonotype. CDR3 residues: CAISTSGSYEQYF. CDR3 DNA sequence: TGTGCCATCTCGACTAGCGGGAGTTACGAGCAGTACTTC. The genes are TRBV10-3 and TRBJ2-7; 12 bases line up with TRBD2. Trimming at V came to 8 bases and at J to 4 bases, leaving 3 bases not matched to a gene. This CDR3 is built from 13 residues. Germline CDR1 and CDR2: ENHRY and SYGVKD.

This clonotype was observed a few times. This chain uses TRBV5-5 with TRBJ2-1, with TRBD2 matching over 7 bases. CDR1 is SGHKS and CDR2 is YYEKEE in the germline V gene (reference sequence). With 5 bases clipped from V and 4 bases from J, the junction kept 12 bases outside the gene matches. CDR3 length: 16 residues. This CDR3 reads CASRVGWASGYNEQFF. The CDR3 bases are TGTGCCAGCAGGGTGGGATGGGCTAGCGGTTACAATGAGCAGTTCTTC.

The chain joins TRBV11-3 to TRBJ2-7, with 7 bases fitting TRBD1. This CDR3 has 14 amino acids. The ends lost 5 bases at V and 2 bases at J; junction bases unmatched: 6. Germline loops: CDR1 SGHNT, CDR2 YENEEA. Here the CDR3 reads CASSPGQSTYEQYV. As DNA, the CDR3 is TGTGCCAGCAGCCCGGGACAGTCTACCTACGAGCAGTACGTC.

V and J are TRBV7-9 and TRBJ2-5; D not resolved. This CDR3 is 13 amino acids long. Trimming removed 2 bases at V and 5 bases at J, with 9 bases between. The germline V gene encodes CDR1 SEHNR and CDR2 FQNEAQ (reference sequence). The CDR3 sequence: CASSLLPFETQYF. CDR3 bases: TGTGCCAGCAGCTTACTCCCCTTTGAGACCCAGTACTTC.

The chain employs TRBV27 and TRBJ2-3; D possibly uses TRBD1 or TRBD2 (5 bases each). CDR3 length: 16 residues. V was clipped by 5 bases and J by 0 bases, with 15 bases between them. The germline V gene has CDR1 MNHEY and CDR2 SMNVEV (reference sequence). CDR3 sequence reads: CASSLRSGASTDTQYF. In DNA, the CDR3 is TGTGCCAGCAGTCTAAGGTCCGGGGCTAGCACAGATACGCAGTATTTT.

In DNA, the CDR3 is TGTGCCACCAGTCCTGGATGGGCTAGCGGGAGTAGTAGGGACAATGAGCAGTTCTTC. Translating it yields CATSPGWASGSSRDNEQFF. J is TRBJ2-1 and V is TRBV24-1; the match to TRBD2 covers 10 bases. The CDR3 runs to 19 residues. Germline V lookup: CDR1 KGHDR, CDR2 SFDVKD. V was clipped by 6 bases and J by 5 bases; unmatched bases: 18.

This sequence joins TRBV7-6 and TRBJ2-1, with D unclear. Germline loops: CDR1 SGHVS, CDR2 FNYEAQ. Trimming left V 10 bases short and J 4 bases short, with 20 bases between. This CDR3 comprises 15 residues. CDR3 bases: TGTGCCACCCAAGCCTTATTTGTCGGGTACAATGAGCAGTTCTTC. This codes for CATQALFVGYNEQFF.

The chain joins TRBV7-9 to TRBJ2-5, with D hard to call. The CDR3 extends over 11 amino acids. The germline V gene encodes CDR1 SEHNR and CDR2 FQNEAQ (reference sequence). V was shortened by 7 bases and J by 4 bases, with 7 bases between the two germline ends. The CDR3 DNA reads as TGTGCCAGCACCCCTTTAGAGACCCAGTACTTC. Its translation: CASTPLETQYF. The full variable domain, completed using reference TRBV7-9 and TRBJ2-5, is DTGVSQNPRHKITKRGQNVTFRCDPISEHNRLYWYRQTLGQGPEFLTYFQNEAQLEKSRLLSDRFSAERPKGSFSTLEIQRTEQGDSAMYLCASTPLETQYFGPGTRLLVL.

This clonotype was seen at least ten times. The chain couples TRBV12-3 or TRBV12-4 to TRBJ1-4, with D possibly matching TRBD1 (5 bases). V lost 5 bases to trimming and J lost 0 bases, with 7 bases between them. The CDR3 runs 14 residues. Written as DNA, the CDR3 is TGTGCCAGCAGTCGGGGACCAACTAATGAAAAACTGTTTTTT. Its protein is CASSRGPTNEKLFF.

This clonotype was seen a few times. The chain recombines TRBV6-2 or TRBV6-3 with TRBJ1-1; D unclear. The CDR3 is 11 amino acids. Germline V gene sequence: CDR1 MNHEY, CDR2 SVGEGT. Trimming removed 2 bases from V and 10 bases from J, with 8 bases in between. The CDR3 DNA follows: TGTGCCAGCAGTTACCCGGGAGCAGCTTTCTTT. Its translation is CASSYPGAAFF.

This clonotype was recorded a few times. The chain combines TRBV20-1 with TRBJ2-5; possible D gene TRBD2, 6 bases. The V and J ends lost 2 bases and 5 bases respectively, with 15 bases between them. The CDR3 is made up of 14 amino acids. Germline loops: CDR1 DFQATT, CDR2 SNEGSKA (reference sequence). CDR3 nucleotides: TGCAGTGCTAGATCCCCTAGCGAGGGGGAGACCCAGTACTTC. Translated: CSARSPSEGETQYF.

The chain joins TRBV7-9 to TRBJ2-1; unclear D gene. V gave up 3 bases and J gave up 0 bases, with 6 bases separating them. Looked up from germline, CDR1 is SEHNR and CDR2 is FQNEAQ (reference sequence). There are 14 residues in the CDR3. The CDR3 DNA reads as TGTGCCAGCAGCTTTACTTTCTCCTACAATGAGCAGTTCTTC. It codes for CASSFTFSYNEQFF.

There are a few counts of this clonotype. The V call is TRBV20-1, the J call TRBJ2-1; 7 nucleotides align to TRBD2. CDR3 length: 13 residues. CDR1 DFQATT and CDR2 SNEGSKA come from the germline V gene (reference sequence). CDR3 DNA: TGCCCCCTATCAGTGGGAGGGCCACATGAGCAGTTCTTC. This encodes CPLSVGGPHEQFF.

This clonotype appeared a few times. The J gene is TRBJ2-1, the V gene TRBV3-1, with TRBD2 as a possible D gene (7 bases). Trimming stripped 2 bases from V and 8 bases from J, with 19 bases between. This CDR3 is 16 amino acids long. Germline-derived CDR1 and CDR2 are LGHDT and YNNKEL (reference sequence). The CDR3 here is CASSQFGGGSMDEQFF. For the CDR3, the DNA is TGTGCCAGCAGCCAATTTGGGGGCGGGAGTATGGATGAGCAGTTCTTC.

The chain recombines TRBV6-2 or TRBV6-3 with TRBJ2-7, with 10 bases that match TRBD1. Trimming took 5 bases from V and 3 from J; bases not matched to a gene: 7. Germline lookup yields CDR1 MNHEY and CDR2 SVGEGT. The CDR3 is 15 residues long. CDR3: CASSPGTGALYEQYV. The CDR3 coding sequence is TGTGCCAGCAGTCCCGGGACAGGGGCCCTCTACGAGCAGTACGTC.

V is TRBV7-6 and J is TRBJ2-7; unclear D gene. Germline lookup yields CDR1 SGHVS and CDR2 FNYEAQ. V gave up 2 bases and J gave up 1 base, with 9 bases separating them. The CDR3 is 14 residues long. CDR3 in DNA: TGTGCCAGCAGCTTAAGAGCAGCTTCCTACGAGCAGTACTTC. Its protein is CASSLRAASYEQYF.

This clonotype was observed many times. The chain is built from TRBV5-5 and TRBJ1-2; D gene uncertain. V lost 0 bases and J 4 bases, leaving 10 bases between the germline ends. Germline assignment: CDR1 SGHKS and CDR2 YYEKEE (reference sequence). The CDR3 is made up of 14 amino acids. The CDR3 DNA reads as TGTGCCAGCAGCTTGGCCCCTTTTTCCTATGGCTACACCTTC. Protein product: CASSLAPFSYGYTF. Looking up the rest from reference TRBV5-5 and TRBJ1-2 gives the full variable domain: DAGVTQSPTHLIKTRGQQVTLRCSPISGHKSVSWYQQVLGQGPQFIFQYYEKEERGRGNFPDRFSARQFPNYSSELNVNALLLGDSALYLCASSLAPFSYGYTFGSGTRLTVV.

The chain combines TRBV20-1 with TRBJ2-5; 7 bases are a match to TRBD1. The CDR3 extends over 14 amino acids. The V gene end was trimmed by 3 bases and the J gene end by 4 bases; junction bases not matched to a gene: 8. CDR1 is DFQATT and CDR2 is SNEGSKA in the germline V gene (reference sequence). CDR3 DNA: TGCAGTGCTAGGAACTTACAGGGGTTAGAGACCCAGTACTTC. This sequence encodes CSARNLQGLETQYF.

The V gene is TRBV29-1, the J gene TRBJ2-1, with D unclear. The ends were cut back, 6 bases at V and 9 bases at J, with 3 bases in the middle. CDR3 length: 8 amino acids. Germline V gene data show CDR1 as SQVTM and CDR2 as ANQGSEA. In nucleotides, the CDR3 is TGCAGCGTGGGTGAGCAGTTCTTC. Protein sequence: CSVGEQFF.

In its sample, this clonotype was seen many times. The CDR3 region is CASSANSGRSSYNEQFF. Here the CDR3 DNA reads TGTGCCAGCAGTGCCAATAGCGGGAGAAGCTCCTACAATGAGCAGTTCTTC. The chain uses TRBV6-1 and TRBJ2-1; 9 bases agree with TRBD2. With V trimmed by 4 bases and J by 0 bases, 7 bases remained unmatched. Per germline, CDR1 MNHNS and CDR2 SASEGT. The CDR3 consists of 17 residues.

This sequence joins TRBV2 and TRBJ2-3; TRBD1 matches at 7 bases. V shed 8 bases, J shed 4 bases, and the junction held 9 bases outside the gene matches. This CDR3 spans 14 amino acids. Germline CDR1 and CDR2: SNHLY and FYNNEI. CDR3 DNA sequence: TGTGCCAGCCTGCGAGACAGGGTTGCAGATACGCAGTATTTT. Translation: CASLRDRVADTQYF. The full variable domain, its missing parts supplied by reference TRBV2 and TRBJ2-3, is EPEVTQTPSHQVTQMGQEVILRCVPISNHLYFYWYRQILGQKVEFLVSFYNNEISEKSEIFDDQFSVERPDGSNFTLKIRSTKLEDSAMYFCASLRDRVADTQYFGPGTRLTVL.

This clonotype was seen only a few times. The chain combines TRBV6-1 with TRBJ2-4; D is tentatively TRBD1 or TRBD2 (7 bases each). Germline V gene lookup returns CDR1 MNHNS and CDR2 SASEGT. Trimming removed 1 base from V and 6 bases from J, with 13 bases in between. This CDR3 comprises 15 residues. This CDR3 is CASSEGTGGGNIQYF. In DNA, the CDR3 is TGTGCCAGCAGTGAAGGGACAGGCGGGGGAAACATTCAGTACTTC.

This clonotype was counted a few times. The J gene is TRBJ2-2, the V gene TRBV5-1, with a possible D match to TRBD1 (6 bases). The length of the CDR3 is 16 residues. V dropped 0 bases and J dropped 1 base, with 10 bases sitting between them. The germline CDR1 and CDR2 sequences are SGHRS and YFSETQ. The CDR3 bases are TGCGCCAGCAGCTTGGTGGGGACATTGAACACCGGGGAGCTGTTTTTT. This gives the protein CASSLVGTLNTGELFF.

The chain joins TRBV20-1 to TRBJ2-4, with D perhaps TRBD1 or TRBD2 (5 bases each). The CDR3 extends over 13 amino acids. Germline values: CDR1 DFQATT, CDR2 SNEGSKA (reference sequence). Deletions cut 5 bases from V and 5 bases from J, with 13 bases between. CDR3 protein: CSALAGPENIQYF. The CDR3 DNA reads as TGCAGTGCTCTAGCAGGGCCGGAAAACATTCAGTACTTC.

The chain employs TRBV11-2 and TRBJ2-7; weak D call: TRBD2 (6 bases). V gave up 7 bases and J gave up 0 bases, with 16 bases separating them. Germline V CDR1 and CDR2: SGHAT, FQNNGV. The CDR3 covers 15 residues. In DNA form, the CDR3 reads TGTGCCAGCAAGGGGCTAGGGAGGAGCTCCTACGAGCAGTACTTC. This sequence encodes CASKGLGRSSYEQYF.

This clonotype was recorded at least ten times. This chain uses TRBV20-1 with TRBJ2-1; 7 bases agree with TRBD1. After removal of 6 bases from V and 4 bases from J, the junction contained 9 bases not matched to a gene. Germline V gene lookup returns CDR1 DFQATT and CDR2 SNEGSKA (reference sequence). The CDR3 has 14 residues. Here the CDR3 DNA reads TGCAGTGCGACCAGGACAGGAATGTACAATGAGCAGTTCTTC. The encoded protein is CSATRTGMYNEQFF.

This clonotype was recorded at least ten times. The chain has TRBV5-5 and TRBJ2-5, with 13 bases fitting TRBD2. This CDR3 is built from 16 residues. Germline V gene lookup returns CDR1 SGHKS and CDR2 YYEKEE (reference sequence). V was clipped by 4 bases and J by 4 bases; unmatched bases: 7. DNA of the CDR3: TGTGCCAGCAGCCGGACTAGCGGGAGATTGGCAGAGACCCAGTACTTC. As protein: CASSRTSGRLAETQYF. Filled out from reference TRBV5-5 and TRBJ2-5, the complete variable domain reads DAGVTQSPTHLIKTRGQQVTLRCSPISGHKSVSWYQQVLGQGPQFIFQYYEKEERGRGNFPDRFSARQFPNYSSELNVNALLLGDSALYLCASSRTSGRLAETQYFGPGTRLLVL.